Here is one TCR beta chain with its context. The data originate from a study of blood T cell repertoires in COVID-19. Turning to the study itself: Acute and convalescent COVID-19 samples came from the United States, Italy and Spain.

Per the study methods: For nucleated cells, counts were estimated from reference gene primer amplification. Profiling relied on immunoSEQ multiplex PCR, and the TCRdb table lists in-frame clones only, not all of them. V and J calls and clone size come straight from that table; D and trimming were deduced from the DNA. The sample lists 150,000 to 200,000 clones; around nine tenths were seen once. The V and J ends lost 3 bases and 7 bases respectively, with 7 bases between them. The V gene's germline CDR1 is MNHEY and CDR2 SMNVEV (reference sequence). This CDR3 is built from 12 residues. Sequencing was done on a sample of peripheral blood. The receptor was derived from a human donor in a cohort sampled during active COVID-19. V is TRBV27 and J is TRBJ2-1, with a weak D call TRBD2 (6 bases). CDR3 loop: CASSFGGNEQFF. The CDR3 DNA follows: TGTGCCAGCAGTTTTGGGGGGAATGAGCAGTTCTTC.